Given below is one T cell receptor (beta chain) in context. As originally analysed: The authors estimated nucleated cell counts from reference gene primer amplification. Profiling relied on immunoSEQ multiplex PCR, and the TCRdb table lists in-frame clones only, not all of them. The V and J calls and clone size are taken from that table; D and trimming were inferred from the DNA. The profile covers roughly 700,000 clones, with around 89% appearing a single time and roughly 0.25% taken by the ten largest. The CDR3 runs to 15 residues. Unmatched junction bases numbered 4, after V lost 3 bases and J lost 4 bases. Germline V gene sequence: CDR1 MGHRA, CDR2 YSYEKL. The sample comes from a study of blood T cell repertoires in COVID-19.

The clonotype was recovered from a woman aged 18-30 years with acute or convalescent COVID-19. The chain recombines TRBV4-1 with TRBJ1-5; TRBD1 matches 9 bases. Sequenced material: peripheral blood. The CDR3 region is CASSHRDRVNQPQHF. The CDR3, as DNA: TGCGCCAGCAGCCACCGGGACAGGGTGAATCAGCCCCAGCATTTT.